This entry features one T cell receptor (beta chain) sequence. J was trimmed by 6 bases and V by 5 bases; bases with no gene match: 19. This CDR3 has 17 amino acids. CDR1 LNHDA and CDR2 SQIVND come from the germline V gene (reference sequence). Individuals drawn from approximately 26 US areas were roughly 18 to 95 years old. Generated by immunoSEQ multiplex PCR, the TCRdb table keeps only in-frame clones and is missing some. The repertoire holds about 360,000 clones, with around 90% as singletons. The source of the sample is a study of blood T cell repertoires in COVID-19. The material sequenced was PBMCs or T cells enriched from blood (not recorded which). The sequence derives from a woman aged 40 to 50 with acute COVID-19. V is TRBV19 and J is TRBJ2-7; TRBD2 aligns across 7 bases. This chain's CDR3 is CASSSRFSSGPVREQYF. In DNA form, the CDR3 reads TGTGCCAGTAGTTCCAGGTTTTCTAGCGGACCGGTACGCGAGCAGTACTTC.